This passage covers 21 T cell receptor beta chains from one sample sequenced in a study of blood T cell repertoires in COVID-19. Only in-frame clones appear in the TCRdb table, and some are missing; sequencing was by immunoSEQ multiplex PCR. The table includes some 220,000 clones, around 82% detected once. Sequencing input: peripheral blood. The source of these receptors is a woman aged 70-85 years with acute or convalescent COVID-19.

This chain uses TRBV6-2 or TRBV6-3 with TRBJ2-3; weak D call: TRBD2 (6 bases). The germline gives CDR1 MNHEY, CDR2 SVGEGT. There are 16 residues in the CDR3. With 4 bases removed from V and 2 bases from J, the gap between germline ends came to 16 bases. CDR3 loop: CASSSLLGLYTDTQYF. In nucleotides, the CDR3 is TGTGCCAGCAGTTCACTCCTGGGACTTTACACAGATACGCAGTATTTT.

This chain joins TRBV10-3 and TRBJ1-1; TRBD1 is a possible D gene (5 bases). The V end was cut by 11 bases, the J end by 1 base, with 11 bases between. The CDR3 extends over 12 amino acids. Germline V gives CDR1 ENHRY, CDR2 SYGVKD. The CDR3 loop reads CAGGTGNTEAFF. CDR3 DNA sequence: TGTGCCGGAGGGACGGGGAACACTGAAGCTTTCTTT.

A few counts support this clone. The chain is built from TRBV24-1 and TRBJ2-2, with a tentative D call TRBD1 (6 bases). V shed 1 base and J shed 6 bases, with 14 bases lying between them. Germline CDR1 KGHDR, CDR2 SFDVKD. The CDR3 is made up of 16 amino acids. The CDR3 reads CATSDLNRAIPGELFF. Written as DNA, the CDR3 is TGTGCCACCAGTGATTTAAACAGGGCCATTCCCGGGGAGCTGTTTTTT.

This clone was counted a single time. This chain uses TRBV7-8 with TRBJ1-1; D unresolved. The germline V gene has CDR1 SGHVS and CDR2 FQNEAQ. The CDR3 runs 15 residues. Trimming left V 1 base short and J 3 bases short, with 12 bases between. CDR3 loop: CASSLVLQDYTEAFF. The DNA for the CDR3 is TGTGCCAGCAGCTTAGTTCTCCAGGACTACACTGAAGCTTTCTTT.

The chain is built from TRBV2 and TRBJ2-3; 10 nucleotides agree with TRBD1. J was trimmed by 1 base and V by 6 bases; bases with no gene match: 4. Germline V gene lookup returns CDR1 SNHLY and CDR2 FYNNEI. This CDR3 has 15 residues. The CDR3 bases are TGTGCCAGCAGCCCTGGGACAGGGGGCACAGATACGCAGTATTTT. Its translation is CASSPGTGGTDTQYF.

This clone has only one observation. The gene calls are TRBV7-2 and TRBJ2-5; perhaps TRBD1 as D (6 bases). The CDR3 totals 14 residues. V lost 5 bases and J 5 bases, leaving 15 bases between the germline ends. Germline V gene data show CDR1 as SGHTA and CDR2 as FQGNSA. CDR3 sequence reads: CASSPTGSRETQYF. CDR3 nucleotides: TGTGCCAGCAGCCCAACAGGGTCCCGGGAGACCCAGTACTTC.

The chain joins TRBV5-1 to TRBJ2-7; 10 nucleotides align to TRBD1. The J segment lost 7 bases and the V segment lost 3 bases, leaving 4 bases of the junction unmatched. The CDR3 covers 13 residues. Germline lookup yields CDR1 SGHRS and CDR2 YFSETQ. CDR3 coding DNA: TGCGCCAGCAGCTCTGACAGGGGGCTTGAGCAGTACTTC. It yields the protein CASSSDRGLEQYF.

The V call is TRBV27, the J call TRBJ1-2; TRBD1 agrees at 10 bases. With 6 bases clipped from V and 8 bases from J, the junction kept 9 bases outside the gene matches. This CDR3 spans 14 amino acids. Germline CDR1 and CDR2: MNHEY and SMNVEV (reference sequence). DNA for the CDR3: TGTGCCAGCAGGCCGACAGGGGGCGCGTGGGGCTACACCTTC. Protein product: CASRPTGGAWGYTF.

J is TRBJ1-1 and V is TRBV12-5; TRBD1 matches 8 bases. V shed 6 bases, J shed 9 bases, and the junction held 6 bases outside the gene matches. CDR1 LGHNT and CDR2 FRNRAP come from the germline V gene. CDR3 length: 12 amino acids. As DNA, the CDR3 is TGTGCTAGTGGACTTGGGACAGGAAAAGCTTTCTTT. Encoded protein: CASGLGTGKAFF.

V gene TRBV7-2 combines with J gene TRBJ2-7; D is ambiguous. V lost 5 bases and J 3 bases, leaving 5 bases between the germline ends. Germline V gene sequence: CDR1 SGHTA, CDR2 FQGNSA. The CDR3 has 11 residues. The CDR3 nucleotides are TGTGCCAGCAGCCCCAACTACGAGCAGTACTTC. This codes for CASSPNYEQYF.

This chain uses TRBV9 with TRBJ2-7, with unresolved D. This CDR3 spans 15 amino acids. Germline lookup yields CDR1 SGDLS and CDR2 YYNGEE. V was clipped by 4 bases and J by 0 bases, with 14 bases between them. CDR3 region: CASSTPRWSSYEQYV. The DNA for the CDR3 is TGTGCCAGCAGCACGCCTCGTTGGAGCTCCTACGAGCAGTACGTC.

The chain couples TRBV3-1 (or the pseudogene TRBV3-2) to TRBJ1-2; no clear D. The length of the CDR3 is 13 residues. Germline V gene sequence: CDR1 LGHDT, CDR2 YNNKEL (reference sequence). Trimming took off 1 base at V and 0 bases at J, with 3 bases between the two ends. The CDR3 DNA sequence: TGTGCCAGCAGCCAAGCATCTAACTATGGCTACACCTTC. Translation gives CASSQASNYGYTF.

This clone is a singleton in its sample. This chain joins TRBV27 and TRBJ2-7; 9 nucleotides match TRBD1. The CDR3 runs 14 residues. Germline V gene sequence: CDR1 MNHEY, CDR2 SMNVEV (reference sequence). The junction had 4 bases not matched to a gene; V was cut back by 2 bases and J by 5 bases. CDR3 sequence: CASSLTGQGHEQYF. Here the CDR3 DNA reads TGTGCCAGCAGTTTAACCGGACAGGGGCACGAGCAGTACTTC.

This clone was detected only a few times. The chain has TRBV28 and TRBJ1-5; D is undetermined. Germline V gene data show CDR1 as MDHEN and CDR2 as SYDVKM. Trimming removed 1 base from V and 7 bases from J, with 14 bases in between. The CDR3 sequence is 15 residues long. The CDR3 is CASSLSESGKQPQHF. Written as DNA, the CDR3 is TGTGCCAGCAGTTTATCGGAGTCGGGGAAGCAGCCCCAGCATTTT.

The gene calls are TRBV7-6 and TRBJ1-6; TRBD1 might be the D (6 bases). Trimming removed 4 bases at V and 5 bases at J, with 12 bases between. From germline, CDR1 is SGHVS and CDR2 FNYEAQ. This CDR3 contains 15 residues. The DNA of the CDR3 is TGTGCCAGCAGCTCGAATAGACAGGATAATTCACCCCTCCACTTT. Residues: CASSSNRQDNSPLHF.

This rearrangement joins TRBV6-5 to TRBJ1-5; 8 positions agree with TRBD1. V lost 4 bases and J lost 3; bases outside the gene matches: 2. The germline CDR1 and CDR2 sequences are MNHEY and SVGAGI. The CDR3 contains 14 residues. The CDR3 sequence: CASSWTGTNQPQHF. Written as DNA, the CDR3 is TGTGCCAGCAGTTGGACAGGGACCAATCAGCCCCAGCATTTT.

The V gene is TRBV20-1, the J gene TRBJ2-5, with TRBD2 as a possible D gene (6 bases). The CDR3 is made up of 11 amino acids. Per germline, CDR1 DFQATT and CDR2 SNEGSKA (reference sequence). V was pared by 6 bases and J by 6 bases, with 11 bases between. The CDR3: CSASGDKTQYF. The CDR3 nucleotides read TGCAGTGCCTCGGGGGATAAGACCCAGTACTTC.

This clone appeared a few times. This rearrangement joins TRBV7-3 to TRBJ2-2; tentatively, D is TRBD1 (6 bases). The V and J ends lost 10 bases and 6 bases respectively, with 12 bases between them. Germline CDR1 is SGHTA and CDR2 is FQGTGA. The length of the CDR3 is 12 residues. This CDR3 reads CATHREPGELFF. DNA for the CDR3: TGTGCCACCCACAGGGAACCCGGGGAGCTGTTTTTT.

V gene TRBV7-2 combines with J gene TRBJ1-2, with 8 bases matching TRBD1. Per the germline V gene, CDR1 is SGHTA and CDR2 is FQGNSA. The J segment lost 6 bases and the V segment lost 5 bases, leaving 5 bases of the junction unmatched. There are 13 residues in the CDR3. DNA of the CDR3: TGTGCCAGCAGCCTCAACAGGGGGAATGGCTACACCTTC. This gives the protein CASSLNRGNGYTF.

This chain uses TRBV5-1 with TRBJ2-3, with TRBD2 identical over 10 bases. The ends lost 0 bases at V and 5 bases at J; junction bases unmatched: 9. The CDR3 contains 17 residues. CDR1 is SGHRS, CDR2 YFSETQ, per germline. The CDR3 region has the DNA TGCGCCAGCAGCTTGGAGCGGCTAGCGGGGGCGGGAGATACGCAGTATTTT. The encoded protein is CASSLERLAGAGDTQYF.

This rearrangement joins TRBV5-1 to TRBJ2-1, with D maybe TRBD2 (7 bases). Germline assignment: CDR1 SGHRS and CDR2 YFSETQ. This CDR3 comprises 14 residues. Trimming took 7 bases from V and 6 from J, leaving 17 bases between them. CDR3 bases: TGCGCCAGCGGACGGGGGGCGGGTGGCAATGAGCAGTTCTTC. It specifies CASGRGAGGNEQFF.